This TCR beta chain was captured by sequencing in a study of CD8+ T cells in alopecia areata. Germline lookup yields CDR1 SGDLS and CDR2 YYNGEE. V dropped 0 bases and J dropped 7 bases, with 11 bases sitting between them. CDR3 length: 15 residues. Extracted RNA was reverse transcribed, and the resulting cDNA served as sequencing template. Profiled with immunoSEQ multiplex PCR; TCRdb holds only in-frame clones, not every one. The data show under 65,000 clones, 40% to 50% seen once. Cell sorting was applied to PBMCs, and CD4+ and CD8+ T cells were collected. This clonotype was sampled from a human donor with alopecia areata. The chain combines TRBV9 with TRBJ1-6; perhaps TRBD1 as D (6 bases). The sample was NKG2D-low CD8+ T cells sorted from blood. CDR3 DNA sequence: TGTGCCAGCAGCGTAGGGACAGCTGTGAATTCACCCCTCCACTTT. It translates to CASSVGTAVNSPLHF. Full variable domain (rest looked up from reference TRBV9 and TRBJ1-6): DSGVTQTPKHLITATGQRVTLRCSPRSGDLSVYWYQQSLDQGLQFLIQYYNGEERAKGNILERFSAQQFPDLHSELNLSSLELGDSALYFCASSVGTAVNSPLHFGNGTRLTVT.